The rows below give T cell receptor beta chains drawn from one sample of a study of blood T cell repertoires in COVID-19. Sequenced by immunoSEQ multiplex PCR; TCRdb stores in-frame clones only, minus some. The table shows 46,000 or so clones, with 80% to 90% occurring only once. Specimen: peripheral blood. Receptors were obtained from a woman aged 80 or over with COVID-19, enrolled during active disease. CDR3s include the opening cysteine and the closing phenylalanine or tryptophan. Fields, in order: J gene, V gene, D gene, clone size, CDR3 DNA, CDR3 protein. The D gene is left open where the match is weak. Expanded clones get a size class; other rows say once, few or many, or leave the size out.

TRBJ2-1,TRBV9,-,-,TGTGCCAGCAGCGTAGTCGGGCTAGCCAATGAGCAGTTCTTC,CASSVVGLANEQFF
TRBJ2-7,TRBV27,TRBD2,-,TGTGCCAGTGGGACTAGCGGCTACTACGAGCAGTACTTC,CASGTSGYYEQYF
TRBJ2-3,TRBV27,TRBD2,-,TGTGCCAGCAGTAGATTAGCGGGAGGGCGATATACAGATACGCAGTATTTT,CASSRLAGGRYTDTQYF
TRBJ1-1,TRBV6-5,-,-,TGTGCCAGCTCATTTGAGGGTACCTTGAACACTGAAGCTTTCTTT,CASSFEGTLNTEAFF
TRBJ2-3,TRBV6-1,TRBD2,-,TGTGCCAGCAGTGGAGCCCGAGCGGGGGGGCGGAATACGCAGTATTTT,CASSGARAGGRNTQYF
TRBJ1-5,TRBV18,TRBD1,-,TGTGCCAGCTCAGCAGGGGGCCGAAGTATGGCCCAGCATTTT,CASSAGGRSMAQHF
TRBJ2-2,TRBV16,-,-,TGTGCCAGCAGCCCGACAGGGAACACCGGGGAGCTGTTTTTT,CASSPTGNTGELFF
TRBJ2-7,TRBV11-1,TRBD1,-,TGTGCCAGCAGCGAGACAGGGGCCTACGAGCAGTACTTC,CASSETGAYEQYF
TRBJ2-7,TRBV6-5,-,-,TGTGCCAGCAGTATAACCATAGCGGCCTACGAGCAGTACTTC,CASSITIAAYEQYF
TRBJ1-1,TRBV7-9,TRBD1,few,TGTGCCAGCAGCTCGACGACAGGGGATCGAACTGAAGCTTTCTTT,CASSSTTGDRTEAFF
TRBJ2-7,TRBV5-1,TRBD1,-,TGCGCCAGCAGCTCTGGACAGGTCCTCTACGAGCAGTACTTC,CASSSGQVLYEQYF
TRBJ2-5,TRBV7-2,TRBD2,-,TGTGCCAGCAGCTTAGCGGGGGGGAGGAGAGAGACCCAGTACTTC,CASSLAGGRRETQYF
TRBJ2-7,TRBV19,TRBD2,-,TGTGCCAGTAGTATGCGTGGACAGGCCTTGGGACTAGCGTGGGAGCAGTACTTC,CASSMRGQALGLAWEQYF
TRBJ2-1,TRBV6-1,TRBD1,-,TGTGCCAGCAGTGACGGACAGGGTTTGGATGAGCAGTTCTTC,CASSDGQGLDEQFF
TRBJ1-6,TRBV6-1,-,-,TGTGCCAGCAGTGAAGTCTCACAGGACTCACCCCTCCACTTT,CASSEVSQDSPLHF
TRBJ1-2,TRBV15,TRBD1,-,TGTGCCACCAGCGTAAGGACAGGGGATGTTAACGGCTACACCTTC,CATSVRTGDVNGYTF
TRBJ2-5,TRBV6-4,-,once,TGTGCCAGCAGTGTACAGGGGGGGGAGACCCAGTACTTC,CASSVQGGETQYF
TRBJ1-1,TRBV14,-,-,TGTGCCAGCAGCCAAGATGTAGTTTCAGAAGCTTTCTTT,CASSQDVVSEAFF
TRBJ1-5,TRBV4-1,-,-,TGCGCCAGCAGCCCCCCAGGAGGGGGCAATCAGCCCCAGCATTTT,CASSPPGGGNQPQHF
TRBJ1-3,TRBV25-1,-,-,TGTGCCAGCAGTGAATATCAGGGTAGGGGATCTGGAAACACCATATATTTT,CASSEYQGRGSGNTIYF
TRBJ2-2,TRBV6-2/TRBV6-3,-,-,TGTGCCAGCAGCAGACTCATGACAGTTGGCGGGGAGCTGTTTTTT,CASSRLMTVGGELFF
TRBJ1-6,TRBV11-2,TRBD1,-,TGTGCCAGCAGCTTAGAAACAGGGGGCCATTCACCCCTCCACTTT,CASSLETGGHSPLHF
TRBJ2-1,TRBV3-1/TRBV3-2,TRBD2,-,TGTGCCAGCAGCCAAGAGTTGGCTAGCGGTCGTGGGAATGAGCAGTTCTTC,CASSQELASGRGNEQFF
TRBJ2-2,TRBV5-1,TRBD2,-,TGCGCCAGCAGCATAGGGACTACCACCGGGGAGCTGTTTTTT,CASSIGTTTGELFF
TRBJ2-2,TRBV28,TRBD2,-,TGTGCCAGTTGGACCCTTCCGGGACTAGCGTCGACCGGGGAGCTGTTTTTT,CASWTLPGLASTGELFF
TRBJ2-2,TRBV5-6,-,-,TGTGCCAGCAGCCGGGGGGCCAACACCGGGGAGCTGTTTTTT,CASSRGANTGELFF
TRBJ2-1,TRBV3-1/TRBV3-2,TRBD2,once,TGTGCCAGCAGCCAAGGAACGGGGGGCTACAATGAGCAGTTCTTC,CASSQGTGGYNEQFF
TRBJ1-1,TRBV11-2,-,-,TGTGCCAGCAGCTCCCTCGGGACTGAAGCTTTCTTT,CASSSLGTEAFF
TRBJ1-3,TRBV14,-,-,TGTGCCAGCAGCCTCACAGGAGCTGGAAACACCATATATTTT,CASSLTGAGNTIYF
TRBJ1-2,TRBV19,-,-,TGTGCCAGTAGTATAACCCGACAGTATGGCTACACCTTC,CASSITRQYGYTF
TRBJ2-5,TRBV7-9,TRBD2,-,TGTGCCAGCAGTGCTAGCGGGGGAGGAGAGACCCAGTACTTC,CASSASGGGETQYF
TRBJ2-7,TRBV27,TRBD1,-,TGTGCCAGCAGTCCTCGGACAGGGGGCTACGAGCAGTACTTC,CASSPRTGGYEQYF
TRBJ1-6,TRBV21-1,-,-,TGTGCCAGCAGCAAAGACGAGGAGGAACATTGTGGGGACAGGGAGGGGAATTCACCCCTCCACTTT,CASSKDEEEHCGDREGNSPLHF
TRBJ2-1,TRBV6-5,-,-,TGTGCCAGCCGGCCCCAGCGGTTACACAATGAGCAGTTCTTC,CASRPQRLHNEQFF
TRBJ1-1,TRBV11-2,-,-,TGTGCCAGCAGCTTACAGGGAAAATCCACTGAAGCTTTCTTT,CASSLQGKSTEAFF
TRBJ2-3,TRBV7-7,TRBD2,once,TGTGCCAGCAGCCCCACCGGACTAGCGGGAGATACGCAGTATTTT,CASSPTGLAGDTQYF
TRBJ1-2,TRBV7-2,-,-,TGTGCCAGCAGCTTATTGGGGCAGGACGGCTACACCTTC,CASSLLGQDGYTF
TRBJ1-3,TRBV7-9,TRBD1,-,TGTGCCAGCAGTCGTGGACAGGGATCTGGAAACACCATATATTTT,CASSRGQGSGNTIYF